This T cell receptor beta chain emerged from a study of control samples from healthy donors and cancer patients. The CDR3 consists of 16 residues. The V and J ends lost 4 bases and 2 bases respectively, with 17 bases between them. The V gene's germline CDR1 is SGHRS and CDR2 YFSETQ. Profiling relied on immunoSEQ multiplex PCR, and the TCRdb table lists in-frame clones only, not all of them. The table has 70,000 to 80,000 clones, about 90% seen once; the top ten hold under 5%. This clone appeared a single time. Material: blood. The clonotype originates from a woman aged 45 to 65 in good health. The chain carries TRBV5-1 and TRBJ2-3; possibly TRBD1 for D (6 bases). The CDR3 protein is CASSLWGQPDTDTQYF. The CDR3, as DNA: TGCGCCAGCAGCCTGTGGGGACAACCGGACACAGATACGCAGTATTTT.